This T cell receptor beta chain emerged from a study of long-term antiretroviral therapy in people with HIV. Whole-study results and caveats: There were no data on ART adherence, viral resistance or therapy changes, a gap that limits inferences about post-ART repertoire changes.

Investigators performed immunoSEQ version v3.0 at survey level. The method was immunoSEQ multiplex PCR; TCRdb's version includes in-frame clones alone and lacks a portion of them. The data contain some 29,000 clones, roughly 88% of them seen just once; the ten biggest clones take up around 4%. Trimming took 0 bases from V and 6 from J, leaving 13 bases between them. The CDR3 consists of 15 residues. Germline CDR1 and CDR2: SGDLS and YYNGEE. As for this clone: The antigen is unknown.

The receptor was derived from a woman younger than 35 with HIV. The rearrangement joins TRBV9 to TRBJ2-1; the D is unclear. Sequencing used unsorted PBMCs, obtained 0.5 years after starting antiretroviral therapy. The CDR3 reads CASSVDAAPGNEQFF. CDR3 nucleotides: TGTGCCAGCAGCGTAGATGCAGCGCCAGGCAATGAGCAGTTCTTC. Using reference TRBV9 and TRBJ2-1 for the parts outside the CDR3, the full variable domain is DSGVTQTPKHLITATGQRVTLRCSPRSGDLSVYWYQQSLDQGLQFLIQYYNGEERAKGNILERFSAQQFPDLHSELNLSSLELGDSALYFCASSVDAAPGNEQFFGPGTRLTVL.